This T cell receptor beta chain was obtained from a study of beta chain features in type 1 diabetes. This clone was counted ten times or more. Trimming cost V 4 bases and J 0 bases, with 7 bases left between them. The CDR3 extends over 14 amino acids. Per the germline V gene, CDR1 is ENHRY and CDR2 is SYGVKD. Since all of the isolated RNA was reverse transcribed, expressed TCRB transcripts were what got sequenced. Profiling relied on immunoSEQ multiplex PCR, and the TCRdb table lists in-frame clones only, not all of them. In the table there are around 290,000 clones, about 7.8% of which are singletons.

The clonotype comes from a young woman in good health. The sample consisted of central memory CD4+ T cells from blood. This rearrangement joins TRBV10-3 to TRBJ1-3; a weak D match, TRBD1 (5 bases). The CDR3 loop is CAISVRGSGNTIYF. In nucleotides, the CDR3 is TGTGCCATCAGTGTAAGGGGCTCTGGAAACACCATATATTTT.